The rows below give T cell receptor beta chains drawn from one sample of a study of T cells in pancreatic ductal adenocarcinoma. Repertoires were generated with immunoSEQ multiplex PCR, while TCRdb's copy carries only in-frame clones and drops some. This sample has over 100,000 clones, with about 95% found just once. The sample comprised PBMCs. The receptors here all came from a human donor with pancreatic ductal adenocarcinoma. Both conserved end residues are part of each CDR3. The order of the fields is CDR3 protein, J gene, V gene.

cdr3_aa: CASSWAYDTQYF
j_call: TRBJ2-3
v_call: TRBV5-1

cdr3_aa: CASSVGGTGAQDYEQYF
j_call: TRBJ2-7
v_call: TRBV9

cdr3_aa: CATSGTDSYEQYF
j_call: TRBJ2-7
v_call: TRBV10-3

cdr3_aa: CASSPNPVDRGAEAFF
j_call: TRBJ1-1
v_call: TRBV18

cdr3_aa: CASSLGAGDQPQHF
j_call: TRBJ1-5
v_call: TRBV7-9

cdr3_aa: CASSVSGSTGELFF
j_call: TRBJ2-2
v_call: TRBV19

cdr3_aa: CAWVGPGGTQYF
j_call: TRBJ2-5
v_call: TRBV30

cdr3_aa: CASSRDGTSGDTPLTEQFF
j_call: TRBJ2-1
v_call: TRBV7-6

cdr3_aa: CASSPSGALAKNIQYF
j_call: TRBJ2-4
v_call: TRBV21-1

cdr3_aa: CASSLAFAVGNTIYF
j_call: TRBJ1-3
v_call: TRBV7-8

cdr3_aa: CAIGDRGGTGELFF
j_call: TRBJ2-2
v_call: TRBV10-3

cdr3_aa: CASSQEAGGVLYRETQYF
j_call: TRBJ2-5
v_call: TRBV4-3

cdr3_aa: CASSTRTGVGETQYF
j_call: TRBJ2-5
v_call: TRBV11-3

cdr3_aa: CASSLRTSSGSGSYNEQFF
j_call: TRBJ2-1
v_call: TRBV7-6

cdr3_aa: CASSLGGGAAGDTQYF
j_call: TRBJ2-3
v_call: TRBV7-9

cdr3_aa: CSVEGAEKLFF
j_call: TRBJ1-4
v_call: TRBV29-1

cdr3_aa: CASSFEGGEQYF
j_call: TRBJ2-7
v_call: TRBV28

cdr3_aa: CASSLEGDTSYEQYF
j_call: TRBJ2-7
v_call: TRBV5-1

cdr3_aa: CASSFGLAGNTGELFF
j_call: TRBJ2-2
v_call: TRBV5-1

cdr3_aa: CAWSVGGHYGYTF
j_call: TRBJ1-2
v_call: TRBV30

cdr3_aa: CASSPRVVDEQFF
j_call: TRBJ2-1
v_call: TRBV18

cdr3_aa: CASSLTAGTYNEQFF
j_call: TRBJ2-1
v_call: TRBV5-1

cdr3_aa: CASSIATVNTEAFF
j_call: TRBJ1-1
v_call: TRBV19

cdr3_aa: CASSPTGTSGGETQYF
j_call: TRBJ2-5
v_call: TRBV5-4

cdr3_aa: CASTLGPPPGQLFF
j_call: TRBJ2-2
v_call: TRBV6-5

cdr3_aa: CASSLGTSGSQNEQFF
j_call: TRBJ2-1
v_call: TRBV7-9

cdr3_aa: CASSPTGLDVDTQYF
j_call: TRBJ2-3
v_call: TRBV6-6

cdr3_aa: CASSLPSSGSGTQYF
j_call: TRBJ2-3
v_call: TRBV27

cdr3_aa: CASSLDQGQGHEQYF
j_call: TRBJ2-7
v_call: TRBV13

cdr3_aa: CASSLVRQGTNEQFF
j_call: TRBJ2-1
v_call: TRBV7-8

cdr3_aa: CASRSFGNYGYTF
j_call: TRBJ1-2
v_call: TRBV5-4

cdr3_aa: CASSDSYNEQFF
j_call: TRBJ2-1
v_call: TRBV6-5

cdr3_aa: CASSPMRDTGELFF
j_call: TRBJ2-2
v_call: TRBV7-9

cdr3_aa: CASSSGTGEGYTF
j_call: TRBJ1-2
v_call: TRBV7-3

cdr3_aa: CARSDGTGGNTIYF
j_call: TRBJ1-3
v_call: TRBV2